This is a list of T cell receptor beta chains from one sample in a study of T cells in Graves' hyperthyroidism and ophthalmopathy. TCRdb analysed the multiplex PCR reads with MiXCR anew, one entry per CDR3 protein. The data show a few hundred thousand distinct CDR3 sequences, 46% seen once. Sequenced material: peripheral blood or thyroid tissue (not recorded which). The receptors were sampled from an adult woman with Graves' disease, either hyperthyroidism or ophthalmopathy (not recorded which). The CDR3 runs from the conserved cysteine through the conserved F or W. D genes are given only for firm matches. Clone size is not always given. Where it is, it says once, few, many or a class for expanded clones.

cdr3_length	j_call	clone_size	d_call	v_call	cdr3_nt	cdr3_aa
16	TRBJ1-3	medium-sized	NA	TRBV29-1	TGCAGCGTTGAAGATCGGGGAACGAGCTCTGGAAACACCATATATTTT	CSVEDRGTSSGNTIYF
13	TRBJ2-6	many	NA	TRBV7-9	TGTGCCAGCACTGGGCTTGGGGCCAACGTCCTGACTTTC	CASTGLGANVLTF
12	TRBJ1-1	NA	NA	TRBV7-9	TGTGCCAGCGTCTTCCCGAACACTGAAGCTTTCTTT	CASVFPNTEAFF
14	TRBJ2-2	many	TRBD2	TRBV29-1	TGCAGCGTTGGGGGACTAGCTCACACCGGGGAGCTGTTTTTT	CSVGGLAHTGELFF
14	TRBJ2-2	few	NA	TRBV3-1	TGTGCCAGCAGCCAAGAACCTAACACCGGGGAGCTGTTTTTT	CASSQEPNTGELFF
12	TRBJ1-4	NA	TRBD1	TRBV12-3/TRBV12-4	TGTGCCAGCAGTTGGGACAGTGAAAAACTGTTTTTT	CASSWDSEKLFF
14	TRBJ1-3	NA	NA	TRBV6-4	TGTGCCAGCAGCATAGGACACCCTGGAAACACCATATATTTT	CASSIGHPGNTIYF
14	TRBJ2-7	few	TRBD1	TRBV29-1	TGTGCCAGCAGGGGGACAGGTGCCACCTACGAGCAGTACTTC	CASRGTGATYEQYF
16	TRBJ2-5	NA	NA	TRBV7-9	TGTGCCAGCAGCCCCCAGGGCAGTGGCGGGAAAAAGACCCAGTACTTC	CASSPQGSGGKKTQYF
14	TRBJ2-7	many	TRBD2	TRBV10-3	TGTGCCATCAGTGAGGGGGGGGAAGGCTACGAGCAGTACTTC	CAISEGGEGYEQYF
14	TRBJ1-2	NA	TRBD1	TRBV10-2	TGCGCCAGCAGCAAACGGACAGGGGGCTATGGCTACACCTTC	CASSKRTGGYGYTF
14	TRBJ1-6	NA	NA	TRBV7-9	TGTGCCAGCAGCTCCCCCGTATTTGGCTCACCCCTCCACTTT	CASSSPVFGSPLHF
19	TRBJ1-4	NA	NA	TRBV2	TGTGCCAGCAGTGTACAGGCAACGAACACCGGGGAGATCGGCGAAAAACTGTTTTTT	CASSVQATNTGEIGEKLFF
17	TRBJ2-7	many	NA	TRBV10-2	TGCGCCAGCAGTGAGAGCGTTTTTGCCGGGACGGCCGCCGTGCAGTACTTC	CASSESVFAGTAAVQYF
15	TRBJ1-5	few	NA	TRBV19	TGTGCCAGTAGTATTTTGGGTGTTACAAATCAGCCCCAGCATTTT	CASSILGVTNQPQHF
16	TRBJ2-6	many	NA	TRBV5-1	TGCGCCAGCAAACGCTTAGCGAGCTCTGGGGCCAACGTCCTGACTTTC	CASKRLASSGANVLTF
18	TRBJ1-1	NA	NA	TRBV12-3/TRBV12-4	TGTGCCAGCAGTTTTTATTTTATTGGGTCGGCCCCGAACACTGAAGCTTTCTTT	CASSFYFIGSAPNTEAFF
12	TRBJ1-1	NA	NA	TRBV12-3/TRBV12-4	TGTGCCAGCAGGGCTGGGACGGCGGAAGCTTTCTTT	CASRAGTAEAFF
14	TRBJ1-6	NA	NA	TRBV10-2	TGCGCCAGCAGTGAGTCGACAGTATATTCACCCCTCCACTTT	CASSESTVYSPLHF
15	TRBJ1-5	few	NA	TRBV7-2	TGTGCCAGCAGCGGAGATTTGGGCGCTGGACAGCCCCAGCATTTT	CASSGDLGAGQPQHF
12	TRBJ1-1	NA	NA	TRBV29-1	TGCAGCGTGGGAGTAGGAAACACTGAAGCTTTCTTT	CSVGVGNTEAFF
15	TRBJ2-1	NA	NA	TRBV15	TGTGCCACCAGCAGTTCGGGGGTAGGCTACAATGAGCAGTTCTTC	CATSSSGVGYNEQFF
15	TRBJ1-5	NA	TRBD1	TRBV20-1	TGCAGTGCTTTCGAACTAACAGGGGACAATCAGCCCCAGCATTTT	CSAFELTGDNQPQHF
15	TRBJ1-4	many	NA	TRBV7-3	TGTGCCAGCAGCTCCTTCCGGGGGCGCAAAGAAAAACTGTTTTTT	CASSSFRGRKEKLFF
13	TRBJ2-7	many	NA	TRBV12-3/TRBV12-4	TGTGCCAGCACATCGGGGGTAATCTACGAGCAGTACTTC	CASTSGVIYEQYF
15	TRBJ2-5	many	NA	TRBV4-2	TGTGCCAGCAGCCAAGAGACTAGTTTAACAGAGACCCAGTACTTC	CASSQETSLTETQYF
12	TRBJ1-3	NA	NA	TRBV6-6	TGTGCCACCCGCAGTGTCGATAACACCATATATTTT	CATRSVDNTIYF
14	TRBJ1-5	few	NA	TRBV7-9	TGTGCCAGCAGCTATTCATGGGGGCGAGAGACCCAGCATTTT	CASSYSWGRETQHF
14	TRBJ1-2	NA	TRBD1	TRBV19	TGTGCCAGTAGTTTCGACAGGGGACTCTATGGCTACACCTTC	CASSFDRGLYGYTF
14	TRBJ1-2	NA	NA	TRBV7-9	TGTGCCAGCAGCTCAGGTCCCCTCCGTTCTGGCTACACCTTC	CASSSGPLRSGYTF
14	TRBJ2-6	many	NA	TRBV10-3	TGTGCCATCAGTGCCCAGGGTGGGGCCAACGTCCTGACTTTC	CAISAQGGANVLTF